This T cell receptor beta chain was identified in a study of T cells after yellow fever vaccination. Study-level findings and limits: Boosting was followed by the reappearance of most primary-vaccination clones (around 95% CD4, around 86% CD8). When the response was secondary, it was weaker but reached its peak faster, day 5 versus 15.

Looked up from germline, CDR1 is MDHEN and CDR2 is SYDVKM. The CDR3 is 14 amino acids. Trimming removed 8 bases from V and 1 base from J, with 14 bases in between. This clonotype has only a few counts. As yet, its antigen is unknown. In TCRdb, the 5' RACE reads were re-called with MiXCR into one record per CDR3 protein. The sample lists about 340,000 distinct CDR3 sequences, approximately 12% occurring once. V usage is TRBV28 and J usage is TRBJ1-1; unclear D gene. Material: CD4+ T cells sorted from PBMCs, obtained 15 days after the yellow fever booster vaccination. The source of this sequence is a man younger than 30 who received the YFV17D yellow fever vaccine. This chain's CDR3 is CASYGVARNTEAFF. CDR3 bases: TGTGCCAGCTATGGTGTGGCTAGGAACACTGAAGCTTTCTTT.